The sequence of this TCR beta chain was determined in a study of cytomegalovirus exposure and HLA in healthy donors. Study observations and caveats: The study assumed roughly uniform donor sequencing depth for presence/absence analyses. Equally common other TCR beta chains were less clonally expanded than HLA-associated ones, a later analysis found.

The PCR was carried out with 60 Vbeta primers and 13 Jbeta primers. Profiling relied on immunoSEQ multiplex PCR, and the TCRdb table lists in-frame clones only, not all of them. Among roughly 200,000 clones listed, under 9.5% were seen once. Germline V gives CDR1 LGHNA, CDR2 YNFKEQ. This CDR3 is built from 17 residues. Trimming cost V 0 bases and J 4 bases; bases outside gene matches: 9. With regard to this clone: Its specificity is unknown.

This chain connects TRBV4-2 to TRBJ2-5, with 9 bases matching TRBD2. This clonotype was sampled from a young woman in good health and CMV-seropositive. The source material was PBMCs. In DNA form, the CDR3 reads TGTGCCAGCAGCCAAGATAAGGTAGCGGGGGTGGGAGAGACCCAGTACTTC. Translating gives CASSQDKVAGVGETQYF.